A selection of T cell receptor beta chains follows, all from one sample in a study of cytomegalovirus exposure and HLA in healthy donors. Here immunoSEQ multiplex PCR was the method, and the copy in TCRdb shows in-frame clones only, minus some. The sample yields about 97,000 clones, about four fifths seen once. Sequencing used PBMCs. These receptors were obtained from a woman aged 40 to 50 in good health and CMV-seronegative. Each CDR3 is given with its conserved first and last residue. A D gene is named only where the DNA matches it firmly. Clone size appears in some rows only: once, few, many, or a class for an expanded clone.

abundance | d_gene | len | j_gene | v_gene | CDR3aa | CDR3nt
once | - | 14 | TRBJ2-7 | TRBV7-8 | CASSLVPGFYEQYF | TGTGCCAGCAGCTTAGTTCCAGGGTTCTACGAGCAGTACTTC
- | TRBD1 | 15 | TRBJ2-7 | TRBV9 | CASSVSGQGDDEQYF | TGTGCCAGCAGCGTTTCGGGACAGGGGGACGACGAGCAGTACTTC
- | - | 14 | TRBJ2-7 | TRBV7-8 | CASGRGWGPYEQYF | TGTGCCAGCGGGCGGGGATGGGGTCCCTACGAGCAGTACTTC
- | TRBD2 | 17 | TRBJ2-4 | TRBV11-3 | CASSSLNCGGALNIQYF | TGTGCCAGCAGCTCCCTCAACTGCGGGGGGGCGCTAAACATTCAGTACTTC
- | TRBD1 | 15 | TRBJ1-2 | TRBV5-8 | CASSIRQGRNYGYTF | TGTGCCAGCAGCATACGACAGGGGCGAAACTATGGCTACACCTTC
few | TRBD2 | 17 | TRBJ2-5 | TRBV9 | CASSVVNRKREGETQYF | TGTGCCAGCAGCGTAGTAAATCGGAAAAGGGAGGGAGAGACCCAGTACTTC
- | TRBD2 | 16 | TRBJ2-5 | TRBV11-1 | CASSLTSGDPPETQYF | TGTGCCAGCAGCTTAACTAGCGGGGACCCTCCGGAGACCCAGTACTTC
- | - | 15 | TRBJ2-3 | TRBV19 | CASTHPGESTDTQYF | TGTGCCAGTACCCACCCGGGGGAGAGCACAGATACGCAGTATTTT
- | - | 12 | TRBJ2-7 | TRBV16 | CASSSFGGRQYF | TGTGCCAGCAGCAGTTTTGGAGGTAGGCAGTACTTC
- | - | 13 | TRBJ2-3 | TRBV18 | CASSPPTRDTQYF | TGTGCCAGCTCACCACCCACCAGAGATACGCAGTATTTT
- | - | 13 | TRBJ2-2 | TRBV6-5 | CASRGRNTGELFF | TGTGCCAGCAGGGGGCGTAACACCGGGGAGCTGTTTTTT
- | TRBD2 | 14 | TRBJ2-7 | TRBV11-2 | CASSSSGSSYEQYF | TGTGCCAGCAGCTCTAGCGGGAGCTCCTACGAGCAGTACTTC
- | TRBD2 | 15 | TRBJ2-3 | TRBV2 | CASRNLAGYTDTQYF | TGTGCCAGCAGGAACCTAGCGGGGTACACAGATACGCAGTATTTT
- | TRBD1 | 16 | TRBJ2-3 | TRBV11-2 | CASRSIGQGARDTQYF | TGTGCCAGCAGAAGCATAGGACAGGGGGCGCGCGATACGCAGTATTTT
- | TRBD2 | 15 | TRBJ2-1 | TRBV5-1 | CASSPEAGAWNEQFF | TGCGCCAGCAGCCCCGAAGCGGGAGCATGGAATGAGCAGTTCTTC
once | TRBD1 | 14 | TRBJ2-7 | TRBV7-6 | CASSVDRGGHEQYF | TGTGCCAGCAGTGTCGACAGGGGGGGCCACGAGCAGTACTTC
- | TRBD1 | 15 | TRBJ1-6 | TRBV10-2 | CASTIYGTGASPLHF | TGCGCCAGCACCATTTATGGGACAGGGGCTTCACCCCTCCACTTT
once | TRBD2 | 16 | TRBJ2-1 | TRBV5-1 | CASSWGGTSAYNEQFF | TGCGCCAGCAGCTGGGGTGGGACTAGCGCCTACAATGAGCAGTTCTTC
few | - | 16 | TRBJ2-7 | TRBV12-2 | CASRFCSRDYHYEQYF | TGTGCAAGTCGCTTTTGTTCCCGGGACTATCACTACGAGCAGTACTTC
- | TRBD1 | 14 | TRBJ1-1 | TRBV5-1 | CASSHHKTGAEAFF | TGCGCCAGCAGCCACCACAAGACAGGGGCTGAAGCTTTCTTT
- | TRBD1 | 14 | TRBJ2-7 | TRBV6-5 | CASTNTRGPYEQYF | TGTGCCAGCACTAATACGAGGGGGCCGTACGAGCAGTACTTC
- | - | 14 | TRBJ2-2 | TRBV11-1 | CASSVDGNTGELFF | TGTGCCAGCAGCGTAGACGGGAACACCGGGGAGCTGTTTTTT
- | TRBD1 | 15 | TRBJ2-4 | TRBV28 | CASSPGTALWNIQYF | TGTGCCAGCAGTCCCGGGACAGCTCTCTGGAACATTCAGTACTTC
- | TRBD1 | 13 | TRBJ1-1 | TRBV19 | CASRTGENTEAFF | TGTGCCAGCCGGACAGGGGAGAACACTGAAGCTTTCTTT
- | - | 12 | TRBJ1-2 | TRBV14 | CASSRQSFGYTF | TGTGCCAGCAGCCGACAGTCCTTTGGCTACACCTTC
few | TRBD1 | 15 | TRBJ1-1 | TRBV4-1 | CASSHAVTGGTEAFF | TGCGCCAGCAGCCATGCGGTAACAGGGGGCACTGAAGCTTTCTTT
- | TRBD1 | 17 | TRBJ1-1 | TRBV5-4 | CASSAKTGGAWDTEAFF | TGTGCCAGCAGCGCAAAAACAGGGGGCGCATGGGACACTGAAGCTTTCTTT
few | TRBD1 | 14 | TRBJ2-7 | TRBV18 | CASSQTGDFNEQYF | TGTGCCAGCTCACAGACAGGGGATTTCAACGAGCAGTACTTC
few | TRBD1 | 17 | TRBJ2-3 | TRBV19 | CASSITQGAYTTDTQYF | TGTGCCAGTAGTATAACCCAGGGGGCGTATACTACAGATACGCAGTATTTT
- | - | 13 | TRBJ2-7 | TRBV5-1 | CASSITGSHEQYF | TGCGCCAGCAGCATTACAGGGTCTCACGAGCAGTACTTC
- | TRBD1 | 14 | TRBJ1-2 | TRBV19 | CASSTQGYDYGYTF | TGTGCCAGTAGTACACAGGGGTACGACTATGGCTACACCTTC
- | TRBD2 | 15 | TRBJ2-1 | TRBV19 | CASSIDGTSYNEQFF | TGTGCCAGTAGTATAGATGGGACTAGCTACAATGAGCAGTTCTTC
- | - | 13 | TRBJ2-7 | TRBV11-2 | CASSLNPTYEQYF | TGTGCCAGCAGCTTAAACCCGACTTACGAGCAGTACTTC
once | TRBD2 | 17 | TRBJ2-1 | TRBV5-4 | CASSLTSGGAGYNEQFF | TGTGCCAGCAGCTTGACTAGCGGGGGGGCAGGGTACAATGAGCAGTTCTTC
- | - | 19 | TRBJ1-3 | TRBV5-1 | CASSLGLSRALYSGNTIYF | TGCGCCAGCAGCTTGGGTCTTAGCAGGGCCCTATACTCTGGAAACACCATATATTTT
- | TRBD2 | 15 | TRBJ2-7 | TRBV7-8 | CASSLIAGVSYEQYF | TGTGCCAGCAGCTTAATAGCGGGAGTCTCCTACGAGCAGTACTTC
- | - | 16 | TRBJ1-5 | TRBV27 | CASSLRGEGSGQPQHF | TGTGCCAGCTCCCTACGGGGGGAGGGGAGTGGTCAGCCCCAGCATTTT
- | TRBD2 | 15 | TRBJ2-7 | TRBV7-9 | CSSSSPSGRFYEQYF | TGTTCCAGCAGCTCCCCTAGCGGGCGATTCTACGAGCAGTACTTC
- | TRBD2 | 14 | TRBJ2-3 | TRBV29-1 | CSVAGGRAGDTQYF | TGCAGCGTTGCCGGCGGGAGGGCAGGCGATACGCAGTATTTT
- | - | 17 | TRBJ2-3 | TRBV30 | CAGILGGGHLSADTQYF | TGTGCCGGGATCCTAGGGGGAGGGCATTTATCGGCAGATACGCAGTATTTT
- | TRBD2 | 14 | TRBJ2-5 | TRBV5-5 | CASSSGTTQETQYF | TGTGCCAGCAGCTCCGGGACTACCCAAGAGACCCAGTACTTC
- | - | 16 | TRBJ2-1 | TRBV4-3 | CASSQDLAGKYNEQFF | TGCGCCAGCAGCCAAGATCTGGCAGGGAAGTACAATGAGCAGTTCTTC
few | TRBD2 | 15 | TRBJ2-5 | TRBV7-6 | CASSLPRTSVVAQYF | TGTGCCAGCAGCTTACCTAGGACTAGCGTGGTGGCCCAGTACTTC
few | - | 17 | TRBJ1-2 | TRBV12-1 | CASSFSGQGASNYGYTF | TGTGCCAGCAGCTTTTCTGGACAGGGGGCGTCTAACTATGGCTACACCTTC
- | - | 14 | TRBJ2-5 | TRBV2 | CASRAEEGRETQYF | TGTGCCAGCAGGGCGGAAGAGGGGAGGGAGACCCAGTACTTC
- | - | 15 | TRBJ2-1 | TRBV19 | CASSEAYEAVNEQFF | TGTGCCAGTAGTGAAGCCTACGAGGCGGTCAATGAGCAGTTCTTC
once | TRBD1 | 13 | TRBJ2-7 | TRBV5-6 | CASSFPGGDEQYF | TGTGCCAGCAGCTTCCCAGGGGGCGACGAGCAGTACTTC
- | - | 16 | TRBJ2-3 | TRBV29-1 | CSVEGLRQEDTDTQYF | TGCAGCGTTGAAGGGCTCCGACAGGAAGACACAGATACGCAGTATTTT
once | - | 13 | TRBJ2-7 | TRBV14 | CASSQGVSYEQYF | TGTGCCAGCAGCCAAGGAGTCTCCTACGAGCAGTACTTC
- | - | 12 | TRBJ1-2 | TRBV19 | CASSLENYGYTF | TGTGCCAGTAGTCTGGAGAACTATGGCTACACCTTC